This T cell receptor (beta chain) derives from a study of cytotoxic CD8 clonotypes in ibrutinib-treated CLL. The CDR3 consists of 13 residues. Findings and limits, study-wide: Ibrutinib response saw clonality rise, and progression saw it return toward baseline. Public clonotypes, found uncommonly, either contracted or stayed stable on treatment.

On this clone: Its target is unknown.

This table comes from immunoSEQ multiplex PCR, and its TCRdb copy is limited to in-frame clones, with some not included. The sample has hundreds of thousands of clones; 70% to 80% are singletons. V is TRBV21-1 and J is TRBJ1-2; the table's D call, TRBD1, was not checked against the DNA. TRBV21-1 is classified as a pseudogene. The clonotype comes from a human donor with chronic lymphocytic leukemia. The sample here was PBMCs, taken before ibrutinib treatment. This CDR3 is CASSKDSNYGYTF. CDR3 nucleotides: TGTGCCAGCAGCAAGGACAGTAACTATGGCTACACCTTC.